This T cell receptor beta chain was obtained from a study of T cells after yellow fever vaccination. Study overall: The study sorted EM, EMRA, CM and Tscm memory subsets by CD3, CD45RA, CCR7 and CD95. With SMART-Seq v4 Ultra Low Input, the fractions containing low cell numbers were prepared.

Germline V lookup: CDR1 SGHTA, CDR2 FQGNSA. The CDR3 has 14 amino acids. Trimming stripped 5 bases from V and 4 bases from J, with 14 bases between. Study findings and constraints: The study re-detected most primary-vaccination clones after the booster (around 96% CD4, around 89% CD8).

This clonotype was observed at least ten times. A universal primer site and UMIs were added as TCR cDNA was made by 5'RACE template switching. MiXCR, run by TCRdb on the 5' RACE reads, gives a single entry per CDR3 protein. Of roughly 26,000 distinct CDR3 sequences in the sample, approximately 5% were seen once. Material: PBMCs, either bulk or a sorted T-cell subset (CD4+, CD8+, memory, or dextramer-sorted; not recorded which), obtained 15 days after the yellow fever booster vaccination. This clonotype was sampled from a man aged 25-45 years who received the YFV17D yellow fever vaccine. This chain connects TRBV7-2 to TRBJ2-5; D might be TRBD1 (6 bases). The CDR3 region has the DNA TGTGCCAGCAGCCAGGGGCCCTACCCAGAGACCCAGTACTTC. Protein: CASSQGPYPETQYF.